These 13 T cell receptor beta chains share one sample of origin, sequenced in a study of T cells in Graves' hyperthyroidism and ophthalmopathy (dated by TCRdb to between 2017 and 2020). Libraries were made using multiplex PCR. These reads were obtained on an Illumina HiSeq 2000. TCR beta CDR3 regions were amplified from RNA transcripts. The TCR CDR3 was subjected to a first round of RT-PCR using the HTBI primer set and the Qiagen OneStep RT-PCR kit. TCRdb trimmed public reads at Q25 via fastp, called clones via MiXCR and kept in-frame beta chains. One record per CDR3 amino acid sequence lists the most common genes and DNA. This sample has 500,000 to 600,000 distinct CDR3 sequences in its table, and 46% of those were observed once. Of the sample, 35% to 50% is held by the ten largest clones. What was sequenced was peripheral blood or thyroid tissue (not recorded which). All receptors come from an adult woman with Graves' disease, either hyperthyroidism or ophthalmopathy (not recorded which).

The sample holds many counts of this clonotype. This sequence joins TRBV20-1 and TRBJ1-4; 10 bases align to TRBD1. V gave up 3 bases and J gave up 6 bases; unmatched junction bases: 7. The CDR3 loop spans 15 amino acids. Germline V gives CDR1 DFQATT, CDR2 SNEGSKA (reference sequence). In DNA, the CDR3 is TGCAGTGCTAGGGACGCCGGGACAGGGGATGAAAAACTGTTTTTT. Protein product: CSARDAGTGDEKLFF.

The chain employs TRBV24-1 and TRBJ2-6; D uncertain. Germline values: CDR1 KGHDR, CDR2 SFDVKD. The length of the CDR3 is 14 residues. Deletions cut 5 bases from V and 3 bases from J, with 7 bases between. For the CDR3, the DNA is TGTGCCACCAGTGGGGAAAATGGGGCCAACGTCCTGACTTTC. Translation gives CATSGENGANVLTF.

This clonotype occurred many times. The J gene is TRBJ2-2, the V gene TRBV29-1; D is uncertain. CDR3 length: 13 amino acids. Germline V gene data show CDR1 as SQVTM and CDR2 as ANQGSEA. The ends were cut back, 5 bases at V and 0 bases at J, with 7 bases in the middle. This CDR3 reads CSVLVANTGELFF. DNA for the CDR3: TGCAGCGTTCTAGTCGCGAACACCGGGGAGCTGTTTTTT.

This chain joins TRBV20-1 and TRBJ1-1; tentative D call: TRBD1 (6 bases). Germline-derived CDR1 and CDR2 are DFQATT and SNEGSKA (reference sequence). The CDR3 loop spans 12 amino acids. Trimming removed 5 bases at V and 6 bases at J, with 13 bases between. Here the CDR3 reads CSAETGIAEAFF. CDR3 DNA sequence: TGCAGTGCTGAAACAGGGATAGCTGAAGCTTTCTTT.

The CDR3 DNA sequence: TGTGCCAGCAGTGCGCCGGGACAGGGGAATCAGCCCCAGCATTTT. Encoded protein: CASSAPGQGNQPQHF. The V gene is TRBV2, the J gene TRBJ1-5; 10 bases match TRBD1. V trimming: 4 bases; J trimming: 4 bases; junction bases outside the gene matches: 4. Per germline, CDR1 SNHLY and CDR2 FYNNEI. CDR3 length equals 15 residues. Variable domain in full (rest from reference TRBV2 and TRBJ1-5): EPEVTQTPSHQVTQMGQEVILRCVPISNHLYFYWYRQILGQKVEFLVSFYNNEISEKSEIFDDQFSVERPDGSNFTLKIRSTKLEDSAMYFCASSAPGQGNQPQHFGDGTRLSIL.

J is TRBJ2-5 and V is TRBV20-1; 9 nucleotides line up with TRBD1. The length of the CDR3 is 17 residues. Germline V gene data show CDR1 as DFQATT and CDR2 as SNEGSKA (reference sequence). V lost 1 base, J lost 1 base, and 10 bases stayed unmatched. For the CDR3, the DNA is TGCAGTGCTAGAGGGGTTATGGGACAGGGAATCCAAGAGACCCAGTACTTC. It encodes CSARGVMGQGIQETQYF.

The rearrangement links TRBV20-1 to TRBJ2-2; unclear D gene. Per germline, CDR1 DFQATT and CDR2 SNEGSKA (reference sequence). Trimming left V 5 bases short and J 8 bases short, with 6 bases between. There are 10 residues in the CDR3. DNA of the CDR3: TGCAGTGCTGTGACAGGGGAGCTGTTTTTT. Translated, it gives CSAVTGELFF.

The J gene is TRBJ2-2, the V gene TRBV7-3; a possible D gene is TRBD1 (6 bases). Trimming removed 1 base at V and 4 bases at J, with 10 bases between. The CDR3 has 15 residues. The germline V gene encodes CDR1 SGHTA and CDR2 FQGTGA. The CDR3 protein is CASSLRGRSTGELFF. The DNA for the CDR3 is TGTGCCAGCAGCTTAAGGGGGCGCAGCACCGGGGAGCTGTTTTTT.

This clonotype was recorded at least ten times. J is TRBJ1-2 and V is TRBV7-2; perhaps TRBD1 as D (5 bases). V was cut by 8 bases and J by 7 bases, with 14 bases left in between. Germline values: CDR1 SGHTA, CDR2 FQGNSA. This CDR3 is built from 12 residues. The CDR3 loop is CASGAPMTGYTF. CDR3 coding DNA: TGTGCCAGCGGGGCCCCGATGACTGGCTACACCTTC.

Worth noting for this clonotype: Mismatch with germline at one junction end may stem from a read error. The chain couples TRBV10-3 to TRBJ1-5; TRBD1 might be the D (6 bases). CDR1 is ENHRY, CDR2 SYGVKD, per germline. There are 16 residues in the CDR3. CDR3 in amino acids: CASSLGPAGVNQPQHF. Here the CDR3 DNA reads TGTGCCAGCAGTTTAGGTCCCGCAGGGGTCAATCAGCCCCAGCATTTT.

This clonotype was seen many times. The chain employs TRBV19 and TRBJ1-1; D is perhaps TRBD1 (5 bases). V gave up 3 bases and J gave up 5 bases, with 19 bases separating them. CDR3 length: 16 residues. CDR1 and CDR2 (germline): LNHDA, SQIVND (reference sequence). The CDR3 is CASSIFQGGRGTEAFF. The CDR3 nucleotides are TGTGCCAGTAGTATCTTTCAGGGTGGAAGGGGAACTGAAGCTTTCTTT.

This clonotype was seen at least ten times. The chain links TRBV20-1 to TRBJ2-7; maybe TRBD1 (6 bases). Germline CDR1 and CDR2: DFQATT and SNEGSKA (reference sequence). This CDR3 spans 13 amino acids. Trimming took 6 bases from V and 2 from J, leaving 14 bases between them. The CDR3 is CSAYLGQTYEQYF. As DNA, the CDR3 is TGCAGTGCCTACTTAGGACAGACCTACGAGCAGTACTTC.

The CDR3 coding sequence is TGTGCCAGCAGCTTAAGCTCCGACAGGGGGCTCTACGAGCAGTACTTC. Protein sequence: CASSLSSDRGLYEQYF. This chain uses TRBV7-8 with TRBJ2-7, with 10 bases aligning to TRBD1. V lost 2 bases to trimming and J lost 3 bases; unmatched junction nucleotides: 7. Per germline, CDR1 SGHVS and CDR2 FQNEAQ. CDR3 size: 16 residues.